This TCR beta chain is drawn from a study of CD8 T cells in ankylosing spondylitis. V was pared by 6 bases and J by 4 bases, with 7 bases of the junction left unmatched. Germline-derived CDR1 and CDR2 are SQVTM and ANQGSEA. The CDR3 sequence is 14 residues long. General study findings and limits: Disease-associated clones were reportedly significantly overrepresented in matched ankylosing spondylitis synovial fluid. Earlier literature documents some of the motif variants in reactive arthritis synovial fluid and blood. Characteristic, it appeared, of ankylosing spondylitis blood was a TCR beta motif of roughly eight highly homologous variants. Clones linked with disease were CD8+ and fairly uncommon in the peripheral blood.

With regard to this clonotype: What it recognizes is unknown.

Quantitative 5'-RACE with molecular barcodes generated TCR beta libraries. Each CDR3 protein gets one entry after TCRdb re-called the 5' RACE reads with MiXCR. The repertoire consists of about 480,000 distinct CDR3 sequences, with 15% to 20% occurring once and the leading ten covering approximately 0.93%. Sequencing was carried out using blood, either unsorted or a sorted T cell fraction (not recorded which). The origin of this receptor is a male donor with ankylosing spondylitis. The chain has TRBV29-1 and TRBJ1-2; 11 nucleotides line up with TRBD1. CDR3 sequence reads: CSVSRTGGRYGYTF. The CDR3 region has the DNA TGCAGCGTCTCCCGGACAGGGGGCCGCTATGGCTACACCTTC.